Sequencing of this TCR beta chain was carried out in a study of T cells in Graves' hyperthyroidism and ophthalmopathy. General study findings and limits: Median prediction lead before ophthalmopathy onset was 5.5 to 7 months with the model.

The trim removed 6 bases at V and 12 bases at J, leaving 19 bases unmatched. Germline lookup yields CDR1 MNHNS and CDR2 SASEGT. There are 16 residues in the CDR3. This clonotype has a single count. Its antigen is currently unknown. Using RNA transcripts as the source, TCR beta CDR3 regions were amplified. HTBI primers drove first-round RT-PCR of the TCR CDR3. TCRdb passed the multiplex PCR reads through MiXCR, listing each CDR3 protein once. The table shows 400,000 to 600,000 distinct CDR3 sequences, with around 16% occurring only once. This chain uses TRBV6-1 with TRBJ2-1; 8 bases fit TRBD1. Sequenced input: blood. This TCR derives from a woman aged 25 to 39 with Graves' ophthalmopathy. Here the CDR3 reads CASSPITGTGVGGQFF. CDR3 nucleotide sequence: TGTGCCAGCAGCCCTATAACCGGGACAGGTGTGGGTGGGCAGTTCTTC.